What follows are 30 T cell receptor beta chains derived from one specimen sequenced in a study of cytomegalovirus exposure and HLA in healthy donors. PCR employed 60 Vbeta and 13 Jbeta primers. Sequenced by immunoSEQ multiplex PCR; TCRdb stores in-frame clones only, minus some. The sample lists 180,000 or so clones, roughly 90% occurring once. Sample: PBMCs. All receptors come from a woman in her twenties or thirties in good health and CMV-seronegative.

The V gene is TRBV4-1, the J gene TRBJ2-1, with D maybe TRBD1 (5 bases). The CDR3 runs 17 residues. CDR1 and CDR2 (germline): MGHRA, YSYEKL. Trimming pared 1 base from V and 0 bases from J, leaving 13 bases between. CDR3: CASSQVDMGFSYNEQFF. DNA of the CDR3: TGCGCCAGCAGCCAAGTGGACATGGGGTTCTCCTACAATGAGCAGTTCTTC.

CDR3 in amino acids: CASSKEAVYEQYF. The DNA for the CDR3 is TGTGCCAGCAGCAAAGAGGCCGTCTACGAGCAGTACTTC. This chain joins TRBV11-2 and TRBJ2-7; no reliable D call. The CDR3 is 13 amino acids. Germline assignment: CDR1 SGHAT and CDR2 FQNNGV. V gave up 5 bases and J gave up 3 bases, with 11 bases separating them.

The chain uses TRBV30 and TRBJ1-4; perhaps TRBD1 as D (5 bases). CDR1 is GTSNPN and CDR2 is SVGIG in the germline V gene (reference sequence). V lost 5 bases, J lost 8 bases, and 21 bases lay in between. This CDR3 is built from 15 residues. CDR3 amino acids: CAWFAGAPRGEKLFF. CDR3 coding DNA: TGTGCCTGGTTTGCTGGGGCCCCTAGGGGCGAAAAACTGTTTTTT.

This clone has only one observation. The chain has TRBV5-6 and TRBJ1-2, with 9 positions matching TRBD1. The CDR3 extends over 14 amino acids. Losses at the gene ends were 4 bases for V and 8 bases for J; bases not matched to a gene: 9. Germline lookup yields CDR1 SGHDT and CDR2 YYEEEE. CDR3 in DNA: TGTGCCAGCAGCATTACAGGGGGCGCAGGCGGCTACACCTTC. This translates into CASSITGGAGGYTF.

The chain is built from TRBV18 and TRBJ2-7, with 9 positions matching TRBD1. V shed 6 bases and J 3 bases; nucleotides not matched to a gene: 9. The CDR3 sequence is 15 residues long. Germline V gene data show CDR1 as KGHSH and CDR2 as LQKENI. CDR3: CASSLSGTGFYEQYF. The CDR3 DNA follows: TGTGCCAGCTCTCTCTCCGGGACAGGGTTCTACGAGCAGTACTTC. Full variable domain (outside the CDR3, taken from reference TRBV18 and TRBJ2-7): NAGVMQNPRHLVRRRGQEARLRCSPMKGHSHVYWYRQLPEEGLKFMVYLQKENIIDESGMPKERFSAEFPKEGPSILRIQQVVRGDSAAYFCASSLSGTGFYEQYFGPGTRLTVT.

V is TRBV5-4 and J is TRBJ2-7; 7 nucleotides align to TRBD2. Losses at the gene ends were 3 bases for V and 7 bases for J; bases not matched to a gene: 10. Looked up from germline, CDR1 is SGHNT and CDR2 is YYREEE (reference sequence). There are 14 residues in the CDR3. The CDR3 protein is CASSWGGKGREQYF. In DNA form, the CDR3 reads TGTGCCAGCAGCTGGGGGGGGAAGGGGAGGGAGCAGTACTTC.

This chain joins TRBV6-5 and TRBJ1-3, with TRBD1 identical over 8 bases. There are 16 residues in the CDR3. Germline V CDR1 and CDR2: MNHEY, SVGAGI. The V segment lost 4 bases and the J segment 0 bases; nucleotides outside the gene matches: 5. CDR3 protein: CASSFRTGLSGNTIYF. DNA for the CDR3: TGTGCCAGCAGTTTCCGGACAGGGCTCTCTGGAAACACCATATATTTT.

This CDR3 is CASSSGLDLTTDTQYF. DNA for the CDR3: TGTGCCAGCAGCTCAGGACTAGACCTTACCACAGATACGCAGTATTTT. The genes are TRBV9 and TRBJ2-3; 7 bases align to TRBD2. V gave up 4 bases and J gave up 2 bases; unmatched junction bases: 10. Germline CDR1 is SGDLS and CDR2 is YYNGEE. The CDR3 is made up of 16 amino acids. The full variable domain, its missing parts supplied by reference TRBV9 and TRBJ2-3, is DSGVTQTPKHLITATGQRVTLRCSPRSGDLSVYWYQQSLDQGLQFLIQYYNGEERAKGNILERFSAQQFPDLHSELNLSSLELGDSALYFCASSSGLDLTTDTQYFGPGTRLTVL.

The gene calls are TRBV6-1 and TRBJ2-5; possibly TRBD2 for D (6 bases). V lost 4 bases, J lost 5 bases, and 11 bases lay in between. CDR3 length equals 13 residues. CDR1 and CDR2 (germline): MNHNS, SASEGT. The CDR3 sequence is CASSVRDSETQYF. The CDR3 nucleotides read TGTGCCAGCAGTGTCCGGGACTCGGAGACCCAGTACTTC.

This CDR3 reads CSVSREVRQETQYF. The CDR3 DNA follows: TGCAGCGTGAGCAGGGAGGTTAGGCAAGAGACCCAGTACTTC. The V call is TRBV29-1, the J call TRBJ2-5, with TRBD2 as a possible D gene (6 bases). Trimming cost V 6 bases and J 2 bases, with 16 bases left between them. CDR3 size: 14 residues. Germline CDR1 reads SQVTM; CDR2 reads ANQGSEA.

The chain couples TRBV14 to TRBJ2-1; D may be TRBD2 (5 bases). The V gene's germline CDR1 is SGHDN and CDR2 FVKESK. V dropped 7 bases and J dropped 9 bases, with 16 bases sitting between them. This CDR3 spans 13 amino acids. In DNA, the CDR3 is TGTGCCAGCAAGGTGGGAGAAGGAGGTGAGCAGTTCTTC. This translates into CASKVGEGGEQFF.

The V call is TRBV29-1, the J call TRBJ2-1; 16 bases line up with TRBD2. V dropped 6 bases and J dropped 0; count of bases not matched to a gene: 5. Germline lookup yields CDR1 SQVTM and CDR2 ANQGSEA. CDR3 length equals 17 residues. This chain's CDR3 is CSVSGTSGRASYNEQFF. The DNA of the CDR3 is TGCAGCGTATCCGGGACTAGCGGGAGGGCCTCCTACAATGAGCAGTTCTTC.

The CDR3 bases are TGTGCCAGCAGCAGATACGGGACAGGGGACACCGGGGAGCTGTTTTTT. The encoded protein is CASSRYGTGDTGELFF. The chain uses TRBV11-2 and TRBJ2-2; 10 nucleotides line up with TRBD1. Germline CDR1 and CDR2: SGHAT and FQNNGV. CDR3 size: 16 residues. J gave up 3 bases and V 5 bases, and 6 bases lay outside the gene matches.

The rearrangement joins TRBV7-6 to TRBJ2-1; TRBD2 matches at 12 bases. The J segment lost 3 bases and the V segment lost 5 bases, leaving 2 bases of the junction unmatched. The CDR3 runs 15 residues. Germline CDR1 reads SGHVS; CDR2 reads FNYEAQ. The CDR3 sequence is CASSRLAGVYNEQFF. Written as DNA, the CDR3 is TGTGCCAGCAGCAGACTAGCGGGAGTCTACAATGAGCAGTTCTTC.

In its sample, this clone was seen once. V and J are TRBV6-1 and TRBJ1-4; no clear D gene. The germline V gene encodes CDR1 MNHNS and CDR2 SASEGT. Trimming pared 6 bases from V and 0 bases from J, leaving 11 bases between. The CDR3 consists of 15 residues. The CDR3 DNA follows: TGTGCCAGCAGCCGCACTCAACCAACTAATGAAAAACTGTTTTTT. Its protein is CASSRTQPTNEKLFF.

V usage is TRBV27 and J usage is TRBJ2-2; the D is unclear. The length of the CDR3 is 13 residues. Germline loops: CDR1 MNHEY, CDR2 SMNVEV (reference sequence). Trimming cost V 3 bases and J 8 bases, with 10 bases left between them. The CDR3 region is CASSFSGPGELFF. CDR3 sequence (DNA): TGTGCCAGCAGTTTCAGTGGGCCGGGGGAGCTGTTTTTT.

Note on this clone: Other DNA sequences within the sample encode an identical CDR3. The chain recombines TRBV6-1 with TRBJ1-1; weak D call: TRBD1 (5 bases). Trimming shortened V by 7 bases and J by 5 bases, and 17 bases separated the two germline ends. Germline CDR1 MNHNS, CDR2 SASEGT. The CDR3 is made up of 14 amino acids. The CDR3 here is CASNEQGPGTEAFF. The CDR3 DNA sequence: TGTGCCAGCAATGAGCAGGGTCCGGGTACTGAAGCTTTCTTT.

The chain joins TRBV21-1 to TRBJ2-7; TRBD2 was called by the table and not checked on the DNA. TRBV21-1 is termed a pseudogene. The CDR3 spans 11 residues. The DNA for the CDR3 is TGTGCCTGGAAGGGAGGGGACGAGCAGTACTTC. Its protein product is CAWKGGDEQYF.

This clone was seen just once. The CDR3 DNA follows: TGCGCCAGCAGCTCCCGGGTGGGGGGGGCGGCTAGCACAGATACGCAGTATTTT. Its protein product is CASSSRVGGAASTDTQYF. V and J are TRBV5-1 and TRBJ2-3, with TRBD2 as a possible D gene (7 bases). The CDR3 is made up of 18 amino acids. The germline V and J ends were trimmed by 3 bases and 0 bases, with 20 bases remaining between them. CDR1 is SGHRS, CDR2 YFSETQ, per germline.

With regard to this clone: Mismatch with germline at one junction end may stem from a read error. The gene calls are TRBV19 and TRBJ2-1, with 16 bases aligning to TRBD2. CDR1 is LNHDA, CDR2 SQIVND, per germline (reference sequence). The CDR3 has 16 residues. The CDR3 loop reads CASIPGTSGRAGSRIF. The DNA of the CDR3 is TGTGCCAGTATCCCCGGGACTAGCGGGAGGGCCGGTTCACGGATCTTC.

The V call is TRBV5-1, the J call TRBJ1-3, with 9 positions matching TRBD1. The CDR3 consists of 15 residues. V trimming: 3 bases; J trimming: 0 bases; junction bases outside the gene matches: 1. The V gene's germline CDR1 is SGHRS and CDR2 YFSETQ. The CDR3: CASSSGQGSGNTIYF. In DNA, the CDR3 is TGCGCCAGCAGCTCGGGACAGGGCTCTGGAAACACCATATATTTT.

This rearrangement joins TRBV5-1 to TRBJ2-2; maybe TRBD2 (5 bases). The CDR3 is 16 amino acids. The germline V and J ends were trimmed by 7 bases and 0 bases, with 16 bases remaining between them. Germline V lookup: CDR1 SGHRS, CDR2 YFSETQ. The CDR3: CASRPSGLSNTGELFF. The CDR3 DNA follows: TGCGCCAGCCGACCGTCAGGACTTTCGAACACCGGGGAGCTGTTTTTT.

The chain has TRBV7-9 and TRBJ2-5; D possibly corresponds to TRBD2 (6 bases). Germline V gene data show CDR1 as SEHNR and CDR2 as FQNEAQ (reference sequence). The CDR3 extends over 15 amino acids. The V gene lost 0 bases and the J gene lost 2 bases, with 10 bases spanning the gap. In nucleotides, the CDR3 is TGTGCCAGCAGCTTAGCGTTGGGGGGACAAGAGACCCAGTACTTC. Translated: CASSLALGGQETQYF.

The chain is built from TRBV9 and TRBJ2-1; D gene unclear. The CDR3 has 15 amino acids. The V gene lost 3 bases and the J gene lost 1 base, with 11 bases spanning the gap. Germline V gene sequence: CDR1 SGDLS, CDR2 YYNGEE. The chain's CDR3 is CASSATLKSYNEQFF. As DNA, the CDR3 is TGTGCCAGCAGCGCGACACTTAAGTCCTACAATGAGCAGTTCTTC.

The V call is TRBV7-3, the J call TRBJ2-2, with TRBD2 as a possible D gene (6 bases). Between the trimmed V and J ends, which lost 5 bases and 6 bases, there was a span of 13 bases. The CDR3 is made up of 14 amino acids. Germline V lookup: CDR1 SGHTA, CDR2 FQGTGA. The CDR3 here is CASSRVGGAGELFF. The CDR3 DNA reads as TGTGCCAGCAGCCGGGTGGGGGGAGCCGGGGAGCTGTTTTTT.

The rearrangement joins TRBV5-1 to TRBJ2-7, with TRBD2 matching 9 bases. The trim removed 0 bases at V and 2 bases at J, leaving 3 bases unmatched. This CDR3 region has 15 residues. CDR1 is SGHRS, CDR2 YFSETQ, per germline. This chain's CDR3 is CASSLESGRTYEQYF. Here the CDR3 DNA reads TGCGCCAGCAGCTTGGAAAGCGGGAGGACCTACGAGCAGTACTTC.

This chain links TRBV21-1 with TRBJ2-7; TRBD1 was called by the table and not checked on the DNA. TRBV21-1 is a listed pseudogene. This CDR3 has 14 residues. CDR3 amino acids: CASSCWTATYEQYF. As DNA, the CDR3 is TGTGCCAGCAGTTGCTGGACAGCCACCTACGAGCAGTACTTC.

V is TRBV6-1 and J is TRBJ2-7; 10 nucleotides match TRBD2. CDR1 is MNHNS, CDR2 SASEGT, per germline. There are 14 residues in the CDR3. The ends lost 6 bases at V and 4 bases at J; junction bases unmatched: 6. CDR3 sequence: CASRASGSRYEQYF. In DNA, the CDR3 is TGTGCCAGCAGGGCTAGCGGGAGTCGGTACGAGCAGTACTTC.

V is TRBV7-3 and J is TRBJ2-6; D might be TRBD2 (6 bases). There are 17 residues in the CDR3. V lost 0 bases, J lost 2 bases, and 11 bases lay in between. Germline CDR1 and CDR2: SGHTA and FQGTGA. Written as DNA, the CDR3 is TGTGCCAGCAGCTTAACATTGGGGGGAGCTGGGGCCAACGTCCTGACTTTC. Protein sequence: CASSLTLGGAGANVLTF.

The CDR3 protein is CASSIVRESSTDTQYF. DNA of the CDR3: TGTGCCAGTAGTATAGTCCGGGAAAGTAGCACAGATACGCAGTATTTT. This chain links TRBV19 with TRBJ2-3; tentatively, D is TRBD2 (5 bases). The CDR3 consists of 16 residues. Trimming shortened V by 1 base and J by 0 bases, and 11 bases separated the two germline ends. Germline CDR1 and CDR2: LNHDA and SQIVND (reference sequence).